The T cell receptor beta chain described here comes from a study of blood T cell repertoires in COVID-19. The wider study: Samples representing acute and convalescent COVID-19 were sourced from the United States, Italy and Spain. PBMCs, B-cell-depleted T cells, or T cells provided the cDNA or gDNA that made up the material.

The junction had 10 bases not matched to a gene; V was cut back by 6 bases and J by 4 bases. The germline gives CDR1 KGHSH, CDR2 LQKENI. The CDR3 is made up of 16 amino acids. Original analysis: Estimates of nucleated cell counts were drawn from the amplification of reference gene primers. Produced via immunoSEQ multiplex PCR; TCRdb's table is partial and in-frame only. V and J calls and clone size are as listed in that table; D and trimming were resolved from the DNA. The sample includes 90,000 to 110,000 clones, less than 90% of them seen just once. This rearrangement joins TRBV18 to TRBJ2-1; 9 nucleotides line up with TRBD2. Sequenced: peripheral blood. The TCR sequence derives from a man aged 50-59 years with acute or convalescent COVID-19. DNA of the CDR3: TGTGCCAGCTCTCCATCTAGCGGGGCCCTTTACAATGAGCAGTTCTTC. Amino acids: CASSPSSGALYNEQFF.